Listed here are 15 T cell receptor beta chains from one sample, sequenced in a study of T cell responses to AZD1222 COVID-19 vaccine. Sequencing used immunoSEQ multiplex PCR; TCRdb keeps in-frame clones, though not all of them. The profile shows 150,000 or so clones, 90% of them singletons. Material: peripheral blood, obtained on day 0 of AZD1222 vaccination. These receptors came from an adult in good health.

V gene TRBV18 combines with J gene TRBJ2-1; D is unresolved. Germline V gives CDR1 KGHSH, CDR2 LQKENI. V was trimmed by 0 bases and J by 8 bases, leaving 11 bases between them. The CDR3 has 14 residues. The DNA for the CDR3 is TGTGCCAGCTCACCACCCCCGGGCGAGGATGAGCAGTTCTTC. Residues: CASSPPPGEDEQFF.

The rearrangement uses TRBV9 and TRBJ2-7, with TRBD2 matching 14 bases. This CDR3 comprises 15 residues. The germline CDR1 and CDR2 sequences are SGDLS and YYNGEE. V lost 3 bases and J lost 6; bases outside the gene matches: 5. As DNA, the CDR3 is TGTGCCAGCAGCGCCGGGACTAGCGGGAGTAGCGAGCAGTACTTC. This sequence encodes CASSAGTSGSSEQYF. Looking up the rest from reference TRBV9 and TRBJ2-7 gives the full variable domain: DSGVTQTPKHLITATGQRVTLRCSPRSGDLSVYWYQQSLDQGLQFLIQYYNGEERAKGNILERFSAQQFPDLHSELNLSSLELGDSALYFCASSAGTSGSSEQYFGPGTRLTVT.

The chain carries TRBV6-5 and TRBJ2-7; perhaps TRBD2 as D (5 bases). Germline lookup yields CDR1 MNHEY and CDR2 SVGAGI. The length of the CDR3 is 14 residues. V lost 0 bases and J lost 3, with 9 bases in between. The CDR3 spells CASSYSSRVYEQYF. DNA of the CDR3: TGTGCCAGCAGTTACTCTTCGCGGGTCTACGAGCAGTACTTC.

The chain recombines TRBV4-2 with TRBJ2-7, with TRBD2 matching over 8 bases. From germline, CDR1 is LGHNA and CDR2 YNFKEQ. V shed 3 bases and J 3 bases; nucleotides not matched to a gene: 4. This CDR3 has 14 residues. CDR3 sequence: CASSQEAGVYEQYF. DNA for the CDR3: TGTGCCAGCAGCCAGGAAGCGGGAGTCTACGAGCAGTACTTC.

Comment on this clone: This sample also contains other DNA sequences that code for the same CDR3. CDR3 in amino acids: CASSLRGYEQYF. CDR3 DNA: TGTGCCAGCAGTTTACGGGGATACGAGCAGTACTTC. This chain connects TRBV28 to TRBJ2-7, with D possibly being TRBD2 (5 bases). V lost 2 bases to trimming and J lost 4 bases, with 6 bases between them. Germline V gives CDR1 MDHEN, CDR2 SYDVKM. The CDR3 consists of 12 residues.

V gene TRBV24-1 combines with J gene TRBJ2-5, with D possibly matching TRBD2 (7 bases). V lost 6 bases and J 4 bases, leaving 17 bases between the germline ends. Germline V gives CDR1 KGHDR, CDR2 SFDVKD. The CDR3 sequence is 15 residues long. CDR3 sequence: CATSSPGGAGETQYF. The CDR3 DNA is TGTGCCACCAGTAGCCCGGGGGGCGCGGGAGAGACCCAGTACTTC.

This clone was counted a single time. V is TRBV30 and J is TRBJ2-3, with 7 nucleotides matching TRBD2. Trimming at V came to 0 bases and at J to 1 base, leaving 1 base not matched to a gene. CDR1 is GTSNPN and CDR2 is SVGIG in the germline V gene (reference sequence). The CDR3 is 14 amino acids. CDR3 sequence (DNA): TGTGCCTGGAGTGTAACTAGCGGCACAGATACGCAGTATTTT. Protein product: CAWSVTSGTDTQYF.

The CDR3 here is CASSLPTGTGEIYEQYF. CDR3 DNA: TGTGCCAGCAGCTTACCCACCGGGACAGGGGAGATCTACGAGCAGTACTTC. The V and J genes are TRBV7-9 and TRBJ2-7; TRBD1 matches 10 bases. With 2 bases clipped from V and 3 bases from J, the junction kept 10 bases outside the gene matches. Germline CDR1 reads SEHNR; CDR2 reads FQNEAQ (reference sequence). This CDR3 is 17 amino acids long.

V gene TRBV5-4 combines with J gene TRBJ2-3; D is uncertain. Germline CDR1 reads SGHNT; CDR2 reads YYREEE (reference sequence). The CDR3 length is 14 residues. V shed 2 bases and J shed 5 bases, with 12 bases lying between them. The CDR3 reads CASSFERVEDTQYF. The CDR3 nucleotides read TGTGCCAGCAGCTTCGAAAGGGTGGAAGATACGCAGTATTTT.

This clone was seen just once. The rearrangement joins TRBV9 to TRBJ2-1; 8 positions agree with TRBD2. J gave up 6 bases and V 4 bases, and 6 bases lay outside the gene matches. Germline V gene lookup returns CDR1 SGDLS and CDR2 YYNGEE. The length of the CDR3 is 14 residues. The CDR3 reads CASSQGREANEQFF. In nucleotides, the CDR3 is TGTGCCAGCAGCCAGGGGCGGGAGGCCAATGAGCAGTTCTTC.

The CDR3 DNA sequence: TGTGCCAGCAGCATCTCGGGGGGGAACACTGAAGCTTTCTTT. It yields the protein CASSISGGNTEAFF. J is TRBJ1-1 and V is TRBV7-9; D may be TRBD1 (5 bases). V lost 5 bases to trimming and J lost 1 base, with 11 bases between them. The germline CDR1 and CDR2 sequences are SEHNR and FQNEAQ (reference sequence). The CDR3 totals 14 residues.

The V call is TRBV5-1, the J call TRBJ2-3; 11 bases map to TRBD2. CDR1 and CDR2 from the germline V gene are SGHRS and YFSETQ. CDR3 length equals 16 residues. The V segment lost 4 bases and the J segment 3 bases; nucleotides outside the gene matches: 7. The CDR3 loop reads CASSTTTSGSTDTQYF. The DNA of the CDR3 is TGCGCCAGCAGCACCACAACTAGCGGGAGTACAGATACGCAGTATTTT.

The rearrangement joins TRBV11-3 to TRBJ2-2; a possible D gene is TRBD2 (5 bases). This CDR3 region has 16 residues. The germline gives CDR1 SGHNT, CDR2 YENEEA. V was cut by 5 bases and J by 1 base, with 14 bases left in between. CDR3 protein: CASSSRGYGNTGELFF. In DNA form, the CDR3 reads TGTGCCAGCAGCAGCCGCGGGTATGGGAACACCGGGGAGCTGTTTTTT.

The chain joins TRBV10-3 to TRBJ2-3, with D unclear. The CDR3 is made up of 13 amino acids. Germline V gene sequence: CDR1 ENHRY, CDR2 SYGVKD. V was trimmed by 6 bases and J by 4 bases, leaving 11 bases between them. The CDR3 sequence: CAIRPTAADTQYF. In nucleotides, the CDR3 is TGTGCCATCAGGCCTACCGCCGCAGATACGCAGTATTTT.

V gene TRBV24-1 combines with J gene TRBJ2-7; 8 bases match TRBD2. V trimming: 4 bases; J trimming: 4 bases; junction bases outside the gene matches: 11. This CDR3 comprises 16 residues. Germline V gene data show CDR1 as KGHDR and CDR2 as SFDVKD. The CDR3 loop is CATSDSTGTSIYEQYF. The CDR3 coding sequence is TGTGCCACCAGTGACTCCACCGGGACTAGTATTTACGAGCAGTACTTC.